Below, 29 T cell receptor beta chains from the same sample are listed, as sequenced in a study of blood T cell repertoires in COVID-19. Libraries were prepared by immunoSEQ multiplex PCR; TCRdb keeps only in-frame clonotypes and omits some of them. The sample carries about 76,000 clones, approximately 84% recorded once. Specimen: peripheral blood. The receptors derive from a man in his fifties or sixties with COVID-19, enrolled during active disease.

CDR3 sequence (DNA): TGTGCCTGGAACTCTGGCACAGATACGCAGTATTTT. This translates into CAWNSGTDTQYF. V and J are TRBV30 and TRBJ2-3, with D uncertain. CDR1 is GTSNPN, CDR2 SVGIG, per germline (reference sequence). The CDR3 loop spans 12 amino acids. Trimming left V 4 bases short and J 1 base short, with 6 bases between.

This rearrangement joins TRBV5-1 to TRBJ2-3; D is unclear. The CDR3 length is 15 residues. Germline loops: CDR1 SGHRS, CDR2 YFSETQ. V shed 0 bases and J shed 5 bases, with 13 bases lying between them. The CDR3 is CASSLDGGVGDTQYF. The CDR3 DNA reads as TGCGCCAGCAGCTTGGATGGTGGAGTTGGAGATACGCAGTATTTT.

The chain couples TRBV10-3 to TRBJ2-5, with TRBD2 matching 14 bases. Germline lookup yields CDR1 ENHRY and CDR2 SYGVKD. CDR3 length: 15 residues. With 6 bases clipped from V and 5 bases from J, the junction kept 5 bases outside the gene matches. CDR3 amino acids: CAIRETSGGAETQYF. As DNA, the CDR3 is TGTGCCATCAGGGAGACTAGCGGGGGGGCGGAGACCCAGTACTTC.

The chain's CDR3 is CASSGSTYEQYF. The CDR3 region has the DNA TGTGCCAGCAGCGGCAGTACCTACGAGCAGTACTTC. This chain connects TRBV7-9 to TRBJ2-7; D remains unclear. The CDR3 covers 12 residues. CDR1 and CDR2 from the germline V gene are SEHNR and FQNEAQ (reference sequence). V was shortened by 5 bases and J by 2 bases, with 7 bases between the two germline ends.

The chain carries TRBV4-2 and TRBJ1-5, with unresolved D. Per germline, CDR1 LGHNA and CDR2 YNFKEQ. This CDR3 is 13 amino acids long. Deletions cut 0 bases from V and 5 bases from J, with 5 bases between. CDR3 DNA sequence: TGTGCCAGCAGCCAAGATCGGGATCAGCCCCAGCATTTT. It specifies CASSQDRDQPQHF.

This sequence joins TRBV30 and TRBJ1-5; D is perhaps TRBD1 (6 bases). The CDR3 is 15 amino acids. Germline V gene lookup returns CDR1 GTSNPN and CDR2 SVGIG (reference sequence). V shed 4 bases and J shed 6 bases, with 19 bases lying between them. In DNA, the CDR3 is TGTGCCTGGAACGCGGGCGGGGGCAGGGGTCAGCCCCAGCATTTT. Translating it yields CAWNAGGGRGQPQHF.

The chain employs TRBV7-3 and TRBJ2-1; 7 bases map to TRBD1. V trimming: 0 bases; J trimming: 0 bases; junction bases outside the gene matches: 8. CDR3 length equals 18 residues. CDR1 is SGHTA and CDR2 is FQGTGA in the germline V gene. CDR3 bases: TGTGCCAGCAGCTTAACGGGACAGACCCTTAGCTCCTACAATGAGCAGTTCTTC. Protein sequence: CASSLTGQTLSSYNEQFF.

The chain joins TRBV25-1 to TRBJ1-1; D perhaps matches TRBD1 (6 bases). Germline-derived CDR1 and CDR2 are MGHDK and SYGVNS. The CDR3 runs 16 residues. The germline V and J ends were trimmed by 3 bases and 0 bases, with 14 bases remaining between them. The DNA for the CDR3 is TGTGCCAGCAGTGATAGGCAGGGGCCTATGAACACTGAAGCTTTCTTT. Translation gives CASSDRQGPMNTEAFF.

This clone was counted between two and nine times. The chain carries TRBV19 and TRBJ2-1; D might be TRBD2 (5 bases). The V gene lost 2 bases and the J gene lost 10 bases, with 18 bases spanning the gap. Looked up from germline, CDR1 is LNHDA and CDR2 is SQIVND (reference sequence). The CDR3 is 15 amino acids. The CDR3 region has the DNA TGTGCCAGTAGTATATTGGGTAGCGTTACTGGGGAGCAGTTCTTC. Translated: CASSILGSVTGEQFF.

The rearrangement uses TRBV4-2 and TRBJ2-5; 9 positions match TRBD1. Germline V lookup: CDR1 LGHNA, CDR2 YNFKEQ. The CDR3 has 15 residues. The J segment lost 4 bases and the V segment lost 0 bases, leaving 3 bases of the junction unmatched. This CDR3 reads CASSQDGTGRETQYF. CDR3 nucleotide sequence: TGTGCCAGCAGCCAAGATGGGACAGGGAGAGAGACCCAGTACTTC.

The chain couples TRBV4-2 to TRBJ1-2, with D tentatively TRBD1 (5 bases). Germline CDR1 is LGHNA and CDR2 is YNFKEQ. Trimming cost V 0 bases and J 4 bases, with 12 bases left between them. The CDR3 is 15 residues long. CDR3 loop: CASSQEQDPFYGYTF. In DNA form, the CDR3 reads TGTGCCAGCAGCCAAGAACAGGACCCTTTCTATGGCTACACCTTC.

The chain employs TRBV4-1 and TRBJ2-5; 7 bases fit TRBD1. The CDR3 extends over 15 amino acids. Trimming cost V 4 bases and J 5 bases; bases outside gene matches: 10. CDR1 is MGHRA, CDR2 YSYEKL, per germline. Written as DNA, the CDR3 is TGCGCCAGCAGCCTGGGACAGACGAAGAGGGAGACCCAGTACTTC. It specifies CASSLGQTKRETQYF.

V and J are TRBV19 and TRBJ2-1; D may be TRBD2 (6 bases). Trimming left V 4 bases short and J 3 bases short, with 19 bases between. CDR1 LNHDA and CDR2 SQIVND come from the germline V gene (reference sequence). The CDR3 runs to 17 residues. The CDR3 protein is CASSTRLMAGFYNEQFF. DNA of the CDR3: TGTGCCAGTAGTACTCGACTGATGGCGGGATTCTACAATGAGCAGTTCTTC.

The chain links TRBV21-1 to TRBJ2-2; TRBD2, the D gene given by the table, was not confirmed from the DNA. TRBV21-1 is listed as a pseudogene. There are 17 residues in the CDR3. The CDR3 bases are TGTGCCAGCAGCAAAGTCGGCCGGCGGGTTCAGTCCGGGGAGCTGTTTTTT. Encoded protein: CASSKVGRRVQSGELFF.

The chain recombines TRBV20-1 with TRBJ2-5; D not certain. V was trimmed by 4 bases and J by 5 bases, leaving 8 bases between them. The CDR3 length is 11 residues. CDR1 and CDR2 from the germline V gene are DFQATT and SNEGSKA (reference sequence). This chain's CDR3 is CSAKAGETQYF. The CDR3 nucleotides read TGCAGTGCTAAGGCCGGGGAGACCCAGTACTTC.

This chain connects TRBV6-1 to TRBJ2-1, with D tentatively TRBD2 (5 bases). V lost 1 base, J lost 4 bases, and 11 bases lay in between. Germline V gene lookup returns CDR1 MNHNS and CDR2 SASEGT. The CDR3 runs to 15 residues. The CDR3 sequence is CASSEGPPGYNEQFF. In nucleotides, the CDR3 is TGTGCCAGCAGTGAAGGTCCACCGGGGTACAATGAGCAGTTCTTC.

This clone has only a few counts. V is TRBV3-1 (or the pseudogene TRBV3-2) and J is TRBJ1-2; perhaps TRBD1 as D (5 bases). V gave up 8 bases and J gave up 0 bases, with 16 bases separating them. There are 15 residues in the CDR3. The germline gives CDR1 LGHDT, CDR2 YNNKEL (reference sequence). The CDR3 spells CASGKTGFANYGYTF. Written as DNA, the CDR3 is TGTGCCAGCGGAAAAACAGGATTCGCTAACTATGGCTACACCTTC.

The gene calls are TRBV27 and TRBJ2-3; D possibly corresponds to TRBD2 (6 bases). The CDR3 is 15 residues long. The V and J ends lost 4 bases and 6 bases respectively, with 17 bases between them. Germline CDR1 reads MNHEY; CDR2 reads SMNVEV (reference sequence). The CDR3 is CASSWAGSLEDTQYF. The CDR3 nucleotides read TGTGCCAGCAGTTGGGCCGGGAGTCTGGAGGATACGCAGTATTTT.

The chain couples TRBV5-1 to TRBJ2-1; perhaps TRBD2 as D (6 bases). Germline V gene data show CDR1 as SGHRS and CDR2 as YFSETQ. This CDR3 is 14 amino acids long. The V gene lost 4 bases and the J gene lost 6 bases, with 14 bases spanning the gap. The CDR3 sequence: CASSIFGRGNEQFF. The DNA of the CDR3 is TGCGCCAGCAGCATCTTCGGGCGGGGCAATGAGCAGTTCTTC.

This clone appeared once. DNA of the CDR3: TGTGCCAGCAGCTTGATAACTAGCGCTAGCACAGATACGCAGTATTTT. As protein: CASSLITSASTDTQYF. The J gene is TRBJ2-3, the V gene TRBV5-6; 7 bases match TRBD2. The CDR3 length is 16 residues. J gave up 0 bases and V 1 base, and 5 bases lay outside the gene matches. Germline values: CDR1 SGHDT, CDR2 YYEEEE.

This rearrangement joins TRBV10-3 to TRBJ1-2; 9 bases agree with TRBD1. CDR1 is ENHRY and CDR2 is SYGVKD in the germline V gene. The CDR3 runs to 14 residues. J was trimmed by 4 bases and V by 7 bases; bases with no gene match: 7. DNA of the CDR3: TGTGCCATCACGCGGGGACAGGGTTTCTATGGCTACACCTTC. Residues: CAITRGQGFYGYTF.

V is TRBV5-1 and J is TRBJ2-5; D unclear. With 0 bases removed from V and 5 bases from J, the gap between germline ends came to 11 bases. CDR1 and CDR2 (germline): SGHRS, YFSETQ. The CDR3 is 14 amino acids. The CDR3 DNA sequence: TGCGCCAGCAGCTTGGAGGCGGCGCGGGAGACCCAGTACTTC. Protein product: CASSLEAARETQYF.

This clone was picked up one time. The V call is TRBV7-3, the J call TRBJ1-1, with 8 bases matching TRBD1. The CDR3 runs 14 residues. In germline, CDR1 is SGHTA, CDR2 FQGTGA. The V segment lost 5 bases and the J segment 1 base; nucleotides outside the gene matches: 3. CDR3 coding DNA: TGTGCCAGCAGCACCGGGACAGGGAACACTGAAGCTTTCTTT. As protein: CASSTGTGNTEAFF.

The chain recombines TRBV7-7 with TRBJ2-5; TRBD2 might be the D (6 bases). CDR3 length: 14 residues. The germline V gene encodes CDR1 SSHAT and CDR2 FNYEAQ (reference sequence). V lost 6 bases, J lost 5 bases, and 16 bases lay in between. CDR3 DNA: TGTGCCAGCAGTTCGCCAGGTGGGGGGGAGACCCAGTACTTC. Translating it yields CASSSPGGGETQYF.

This rearrangement joins TRBV6-6 to TRBJ2-1, with 7 bases lining up with TRBD2. Germline lookup yields CDR1 MNHNY and CDR2 SVGAGI (reference sequence). This CDR3 has 12 amino acids. After removal of 5 bases from V and 8 bases from J, the junction contained 3 bases not matched to a gene. The CDR3 DNA sequence: TGTGCCAGCAGTCGACTAGCTCATGAGCAGTTCTTC. It encodes CASSRLAHEQFF.

The rearrangement uses TRBV29-1 and TRBJ2-7, with 7 bases identical to TRBD1. The CDR3 consists of 12 residues. V gave up 4 bases and J gave up 10 bases; unmatched junction bases: 10. Germline V gene lookup returns CDR1 SQVTM and CDR2 ANQGSEA. CDR3: CSVASTGSRQYF. The CDR3 DNA reads TGCAGCGTTGCGTCGACAGGGTCTCGACAGTACTTC.

The chain uses TRBV11-2 and TRBJ2-3; the match to TRBD2 covers 11 bases. Trimming at V came to 5 bases and at J to 4 bases, leaving 17 bases not matched to a gene. Germline-derived CDR1 and CDR2 are SGHAT and FQNNGV. This CDR3 contains 19 residues. The DNA of the CDR3 is TGTGCCAGCAGCCCGCGGACGAGACTAGCGGGAAGGCGGCCAGATACGCAGTATTTT. Protein product: CASSPRTRLAGRRPDTQYF.

The CDR3 nucleotides read TGTGCCAGCAGAGGGGGGGAGAGCTCCACTGAAGCTTTCTTT. Encoded protein: CASRGGESSTEAFF. The rearrangement uses TRBV25-1 and TRBJ1-1; D perhaps matches TRBD1 (6 bases). The germline gives CDR1 MGHDK, CDR2 SYGVNS. Trimming took 6 bases from V and 4 from J, leaving 15 bases between them. The CDR3 length is 14 residues.

The chain employs TRBV5-4 and TRBJ2-2; 7 bases match TRBD2. V trimming: 6 bases; J trimming: 0 bases; junction bases outside the gene matches: 8. Germline CDR1 is SGHNT and CDR2 is YYREEE (reference sequence). The CDR3 covers 16 residues. CDR3 protein: CASTLEGLSNTGELFF. The CDR3 bases are TGTGCCAGCACCCTGGAGGGACTATCGAACACCGGGGAGCTGTTTTTT.